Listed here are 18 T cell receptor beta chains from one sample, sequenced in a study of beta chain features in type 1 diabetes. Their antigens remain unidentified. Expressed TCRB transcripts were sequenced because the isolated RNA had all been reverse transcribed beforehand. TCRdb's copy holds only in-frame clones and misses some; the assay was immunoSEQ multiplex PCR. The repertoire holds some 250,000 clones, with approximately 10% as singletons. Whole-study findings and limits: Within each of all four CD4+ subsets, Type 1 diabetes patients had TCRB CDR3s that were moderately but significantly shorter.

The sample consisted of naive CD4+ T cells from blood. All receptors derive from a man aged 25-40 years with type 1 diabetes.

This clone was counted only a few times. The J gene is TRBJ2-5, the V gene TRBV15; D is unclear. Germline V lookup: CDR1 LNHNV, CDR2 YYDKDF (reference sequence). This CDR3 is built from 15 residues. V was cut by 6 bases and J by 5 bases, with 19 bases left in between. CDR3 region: CATSSYLVGGETQYF. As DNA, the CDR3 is TGTGCCACCAGTAGCTATTTAGTGGGTGGGGAGACCCAGTACTTC.

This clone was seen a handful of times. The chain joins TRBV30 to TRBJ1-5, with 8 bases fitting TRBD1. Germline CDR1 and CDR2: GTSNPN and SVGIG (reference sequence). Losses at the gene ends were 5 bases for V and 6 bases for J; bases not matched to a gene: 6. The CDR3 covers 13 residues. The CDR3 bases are TGTGCCTGGCAGGGGGCGCCGGGTCAGCCCCAGCATTTT. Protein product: CAWQGAPGQPQHF. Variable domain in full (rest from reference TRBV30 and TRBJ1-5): SQTIHQWPATLVQPVGSPLSLECTVEGTSNPNLYWYRQAAGRGLQLLFYSVGIGQISSEVPQNLSASRPQDRQFILSSKKLLLSDSGFYLCAWQGAPGQPQHFGDGTRLSIL.

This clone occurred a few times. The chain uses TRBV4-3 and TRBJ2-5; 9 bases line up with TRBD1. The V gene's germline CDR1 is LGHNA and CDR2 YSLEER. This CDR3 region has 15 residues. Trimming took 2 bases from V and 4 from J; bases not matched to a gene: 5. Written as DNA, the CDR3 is TGCGCCAGCAGCCAATCGGGACAGGGAGCAGAGACCCAGTACTTC. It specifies CASSQSGQGAETQYF.

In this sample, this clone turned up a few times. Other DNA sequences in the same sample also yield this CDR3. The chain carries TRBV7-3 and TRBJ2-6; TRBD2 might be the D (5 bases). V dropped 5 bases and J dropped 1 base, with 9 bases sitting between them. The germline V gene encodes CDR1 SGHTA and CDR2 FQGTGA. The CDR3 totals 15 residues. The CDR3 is CASSPPGSGANVLTF. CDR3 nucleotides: TGTGCCAGCAGCCCCCCGGGGTCTGGGGCCAACGTCCTGACTTTC.

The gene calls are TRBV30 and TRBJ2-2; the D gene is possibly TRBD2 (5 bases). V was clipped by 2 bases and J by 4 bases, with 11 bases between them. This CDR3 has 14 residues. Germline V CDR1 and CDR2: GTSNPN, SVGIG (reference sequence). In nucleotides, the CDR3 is TGTGCCTGGAGTCGGACTCTCGGCACCGGGGAGCTGTTTTTT. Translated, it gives CAWSRTLGTGELFF.

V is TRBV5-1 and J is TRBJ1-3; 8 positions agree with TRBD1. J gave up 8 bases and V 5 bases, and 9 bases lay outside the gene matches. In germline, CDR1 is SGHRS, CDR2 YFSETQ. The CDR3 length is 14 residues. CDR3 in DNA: TGCGCCAGCAGTCTGGGACAGGTCGGAGACACCATATATTTT. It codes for CASSLGQVGDTIYF.

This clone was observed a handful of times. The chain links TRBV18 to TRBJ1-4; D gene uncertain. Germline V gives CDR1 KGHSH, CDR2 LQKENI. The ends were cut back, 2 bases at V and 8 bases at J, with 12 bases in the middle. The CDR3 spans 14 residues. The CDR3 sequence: CASSPGKGVEKLFF. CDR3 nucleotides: TGTGCCAGCTCACCAGGAAAGGGAGTGGAAAAACTGTTTTTT.

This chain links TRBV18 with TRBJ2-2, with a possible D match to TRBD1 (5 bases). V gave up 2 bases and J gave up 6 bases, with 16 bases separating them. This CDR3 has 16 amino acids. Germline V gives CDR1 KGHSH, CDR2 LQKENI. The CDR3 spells CASSPILGLRSGELFF. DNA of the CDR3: TGTGCCAGCTCACCAATCCTGGGGCTACGGTCCGGGGAGCTGTTTTTT.

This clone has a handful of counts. Here the CDR3 reads CASISSSSETQYF. As DNA, the CDR3 is TGTGCCAGCATAAGTTCTAGCTCGGAGACCCAGTACTTC. The chain recombines TRBV27 with TRBJ2-5, with D perhaps matching TRBD2 (5 bases). Trimming left V 7 bases short and J 5 bases short, with 14 bases between. The CDR3 covers 13 residues. Germline V gives CDR1 MNHEY, CDR2 SMNVEV (reference sequence).

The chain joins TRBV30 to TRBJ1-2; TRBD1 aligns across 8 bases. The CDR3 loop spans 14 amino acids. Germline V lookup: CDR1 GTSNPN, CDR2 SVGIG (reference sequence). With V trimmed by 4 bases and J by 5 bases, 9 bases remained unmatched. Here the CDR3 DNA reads TGTGCCTGGAAATGGGCAGGGGGCGCATATGGCTACACCTTC. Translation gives CAWKWAGGAYGYTF.

The CDR3 is CASRGAGLALNEQFF. DNA of the CDR3: TGCGCCAGCAGGGGCGCAGGACTGGCCCTCAATGAGCAGTTCTTC. This chain joins TRBV5-1 and TRBJ2-1; possible D gene TRBD2, 5 bases. V was shortened by 5 bases and J by 6 bases, with 18 bases between the two germline ends. The CDR3 spans 15 residues. The germline V gene encodes CDR1 SGHRS and CDR2 YFSETQ.

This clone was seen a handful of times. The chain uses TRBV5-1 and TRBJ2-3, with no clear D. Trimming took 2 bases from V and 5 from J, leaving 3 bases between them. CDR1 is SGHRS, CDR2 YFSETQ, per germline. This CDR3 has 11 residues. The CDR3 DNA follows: TGCGCCAGCAGCTTCGGAGATACGCAGTATTTT. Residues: CASSFGDTQYF.

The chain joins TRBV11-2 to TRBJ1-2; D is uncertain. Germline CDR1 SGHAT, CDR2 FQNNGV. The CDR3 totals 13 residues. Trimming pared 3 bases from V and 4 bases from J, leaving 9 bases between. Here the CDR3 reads CASSLRLAYGYTF. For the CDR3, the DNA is TGTGCCAGCAGCTTGCGGCTTGCCTATGGCTACACCTTC. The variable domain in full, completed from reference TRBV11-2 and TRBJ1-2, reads EAGVAQSPRYKIIEKRQSVAFWCNPISGHATLYWYQQILGQGPKLLIQFQNNGVVDDSQLPKDRFSAERLKGVDSTLKIQPAKLEDSAVYLCASSLRLAYGYTFGSGTRLTVV.

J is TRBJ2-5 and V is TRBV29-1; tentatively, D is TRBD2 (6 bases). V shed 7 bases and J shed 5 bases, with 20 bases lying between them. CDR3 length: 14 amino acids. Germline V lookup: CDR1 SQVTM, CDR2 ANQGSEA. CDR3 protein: CSATGLPAAETQYF. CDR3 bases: TGCAGCGCAACGGGACTCCCAGCCGCTGAGACCCAGTACTTC.

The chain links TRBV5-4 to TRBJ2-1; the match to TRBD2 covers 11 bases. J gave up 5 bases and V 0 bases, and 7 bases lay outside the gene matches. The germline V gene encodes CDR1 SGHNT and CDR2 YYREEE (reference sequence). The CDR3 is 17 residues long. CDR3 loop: CASSLAPSGGFNNEQFF. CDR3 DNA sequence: TGTGCCAGCAGCTTGGCGCCTAGCGGGGGGTTTAACAATGAGCAGTTCTTC.

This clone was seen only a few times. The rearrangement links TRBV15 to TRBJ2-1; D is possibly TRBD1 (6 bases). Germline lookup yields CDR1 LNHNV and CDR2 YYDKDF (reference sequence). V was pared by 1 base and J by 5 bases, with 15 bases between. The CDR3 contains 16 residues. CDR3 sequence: CATSRGMGAGHNEQFF. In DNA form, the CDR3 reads TGTGCCACCAGCAGAGGGATGGGGGCAGGCCACAATGAGCAGTTCTTC.

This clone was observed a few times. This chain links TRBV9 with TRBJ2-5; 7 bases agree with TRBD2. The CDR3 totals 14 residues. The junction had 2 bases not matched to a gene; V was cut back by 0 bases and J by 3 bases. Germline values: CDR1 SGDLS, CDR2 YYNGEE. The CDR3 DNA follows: TGTGCCAGCAGCGTAGGTCTAGCGGAAGAGACCCAGTACTTC. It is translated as CASSVGLAEETQYF.

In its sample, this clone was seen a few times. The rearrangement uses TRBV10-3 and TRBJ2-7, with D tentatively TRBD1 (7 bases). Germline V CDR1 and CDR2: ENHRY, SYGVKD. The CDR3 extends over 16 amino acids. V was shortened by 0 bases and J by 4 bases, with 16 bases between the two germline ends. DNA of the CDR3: TGTGCCATCAGTGAGTCCGGGAGACAGGGCAAATACGAGCAGTACTTC. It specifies CAISESGRQGKYEQYF.